The clone carrying this T cell receptor beta chain was counted only a few times. Unmatched junction bases numbered 6, after V lost 6 bases and J lost 9 bases. CDR3 size: 13 residues. Germline V gene data show CDR1 as DFQATT and CDR2 as SNEGSKA (reference sequence). Stated time point: patch test 2, 6 weeks after DPC sensitization. Treatment described: therapeutic diphenylcyclopropenone sensitization with weekly scalp DPC. Ahead of each patch test application, blood was drawn. This record belongs to a study of human T cells and chemical hapten exposure. TCRdb itself ran the RACE reads through MiXCR, one entry per CDR3 protein. The sample contains approximately 350,000 distinct CDR3 sequences, roughly 6.3% of which appear only once.

The J gene is TRBJ1-6, the V gene TRBV20-1, with 9 bases matching TRBD1. The TCR originated in a woman under 30 with alopecia areata. Some clones in this sample may be carry-over from other donors' samples. The sequences come from whole blood, collected in connection with sensitization to the hapten diphenylcyclopropenone (DPC). The CDR3 DNA reads TGCAGTGCCCCGGGACAGGGAGCTTCACCCCTCCACTTT. Translated, it gives CSAPGQGASPLHF.